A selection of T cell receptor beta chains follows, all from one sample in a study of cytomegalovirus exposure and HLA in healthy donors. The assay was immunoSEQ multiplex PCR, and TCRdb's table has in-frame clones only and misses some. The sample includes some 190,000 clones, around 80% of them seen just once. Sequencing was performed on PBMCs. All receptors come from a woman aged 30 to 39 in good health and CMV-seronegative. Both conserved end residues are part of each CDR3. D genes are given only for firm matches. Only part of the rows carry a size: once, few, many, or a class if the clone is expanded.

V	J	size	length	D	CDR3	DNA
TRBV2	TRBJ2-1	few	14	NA	CASRPGLSYNEQFF	TGTGCCAGCAGGCCGGGACTCTCCTACAATGAGCAGTTCTTC
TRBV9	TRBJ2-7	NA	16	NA	CASSPRGGGPAYEQYF	TGTGCCAGCAGCCCCCGGGGCGGGGGCCCAGCCTACGAGCAGTACTTC
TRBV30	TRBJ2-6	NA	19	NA	CAWIGGTAAGKSGANVLTF	TGTGCCTGGATAGGGGGAACCGCGGCAGGGAAGTCTGGGGCCAACGTCCTGACTTTC
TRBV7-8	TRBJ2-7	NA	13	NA	CASSSGTPYEQYF	TGTGCCAGCAGCTCCGGGACACCCTACGAGCAGTACTTC
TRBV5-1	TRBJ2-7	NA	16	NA	CASSKEGGQLGYEQYF	TGCGCCAGCAGCAAGGAGGGGGGGCAACTCGGCTACGAGCAGTACTTC
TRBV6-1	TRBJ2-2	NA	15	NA	CASSEGAENTGELFF	TGTGCCAGCAGTGAAGGAGCGGAGAACACCGGGGAGCTGTTTTTT
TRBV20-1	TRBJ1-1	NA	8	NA	CSAAEAFF	TGCAGTGCCGCTGAAGCTTTCTTT
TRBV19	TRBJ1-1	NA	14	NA	CASSIIGVNTEAFF	TGTGCCAGTAGTATAATAGGGGTGAACACTGAAGCTTTCTTT
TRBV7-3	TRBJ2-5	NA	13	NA	CASSLIEQETQYF	TGTGCCAGCAGCTTAATTGAGCAAGAGACCCAGTACTTC
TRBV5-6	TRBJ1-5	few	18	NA	CASSLGEGRRSSNQPQHF	TGTGCCAGCAGCTTGGGGGAGGGAAGACGAAGTAGCAATCAGCCCCAGCATTTT
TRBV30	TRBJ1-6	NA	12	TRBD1	CACDRDESPLHF	TGTGCCTGCGACAGGGATGAATCACCCCTCCACTTT
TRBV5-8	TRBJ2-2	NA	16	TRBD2	CASSFGTSGNTGELFF	TGTGCCAGCAGCTTCGGGACTAGCGGGAACACCGGGGAGCTGTTTTTT
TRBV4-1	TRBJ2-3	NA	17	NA	CASSQDSEGGPTDTQYF	TGCGCCAGCAGCCAAGATAGTGAGGGGGGGCCAACAGATACGCAGTATTTT
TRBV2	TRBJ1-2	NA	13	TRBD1	CASSTGLNYGYTF	TGTGCCAGCTCGACAGGGCTGAACTATGGCTACACCTTC
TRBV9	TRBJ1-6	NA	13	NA	CASSVALNSPLHF	TGTGCCAGCAGCGTAGCCTTAAATTCACCCCTCCACTTT
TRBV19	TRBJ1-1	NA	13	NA	CASRGQGNTEAFF	TGTGCCAGTAGAGGTCAGGGGAACACTGAAGCTTTCTTT
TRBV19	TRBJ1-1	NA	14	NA	CASSTNGYGTEAFF	TGTGCCAGTAGTACAAACGGGTATGGGACTGAAGCTTTCTTT
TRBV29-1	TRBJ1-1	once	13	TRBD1	CSAGRGLNTEAFF	TGCAGCGCAGGCAGGGGGCTGAACACTGAAGCTTTCTTT
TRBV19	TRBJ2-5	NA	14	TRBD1	CASSMNTGEETQYF	TGTGCCAGTAGTATGAATACAGGGGAAGAGACCCAGTACTTC
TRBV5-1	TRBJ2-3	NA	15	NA	CASSQLAEGADTQYF	TGCGCCAGCAGCCAATTGGCAGAGGGGGCAGATACGCAGTATTTT
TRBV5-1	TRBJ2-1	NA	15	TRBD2	CASSLGGGPSGEQFF	TGCGCCAGCAGCTTGGGCGGGGGGCCCTCGGGTGAGCAGTTCTTC
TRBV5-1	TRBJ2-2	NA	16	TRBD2	CASSGGIAGYTGELFF	TGCGCCAGCAGCGGGGGTATAGCGGGGTACACCGGGGAGCTGTTTTTT
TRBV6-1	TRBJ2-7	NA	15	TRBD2	CASSRSGGLTYEQYF	TGTGCCAGCAGTAGGTCCGGGGGACTAACCTACGAGCAGTACTTC
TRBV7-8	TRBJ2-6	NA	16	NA	CASSLVGGSGANVLTF	TGTGCCAGCAGCTTAGTGGGAGGTAGTGGGGCCAACGTCCTGACTTTC
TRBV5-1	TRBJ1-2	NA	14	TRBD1	CASSLGQGANGYTF	TGCGCCAGCAGCTTGGGCCAGGGGGCGAACGGCTACACCTTC
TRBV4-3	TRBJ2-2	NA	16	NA	CASSQAQGTGIGELFF	TGCGCCAGCAGCCAAGCACAGGGTACCGGAATCGGGGAGCTGTTTTTT